Here is one T cell receptor (beta chain) with its context. Method: immunoSEQ multiplex PCR; TCRdb's copy keeps in-frame clones and lacks some. The sample lists approximately 230,000 clones; 65% to 90% were seen once. The sample belongs to a study of blood T cell repertoires in COVID-19. Across the whole study: From T cells, B-cell-depleted T cells, or PBMCs came the material, which was cDNA or gDNA.

Looked up from germline, CDR1 is MNHEY and CDR2 is SMNVEV (reference sequence). The CDR3 is 14 residues long. With 8 bases removed from V and 1 base from J, the gap between germline ends came to 11 bases. Sequences were obtained from PBMCs or T cells enriched from blood (not recorded which). The receptor comes from a man between 18 and 29 years old who had recovered from COVID-19. The chain combines TRBV27 with TRBJ2-2; D possibly corresponds to TRBD1 (5 bases). The CDR3 reads CASLSQGNTGELFF. The CDR3 DNA is TGTGCCAGCCTATCTCAGGGGAACACCGGGGAGCTGTTTTTT.